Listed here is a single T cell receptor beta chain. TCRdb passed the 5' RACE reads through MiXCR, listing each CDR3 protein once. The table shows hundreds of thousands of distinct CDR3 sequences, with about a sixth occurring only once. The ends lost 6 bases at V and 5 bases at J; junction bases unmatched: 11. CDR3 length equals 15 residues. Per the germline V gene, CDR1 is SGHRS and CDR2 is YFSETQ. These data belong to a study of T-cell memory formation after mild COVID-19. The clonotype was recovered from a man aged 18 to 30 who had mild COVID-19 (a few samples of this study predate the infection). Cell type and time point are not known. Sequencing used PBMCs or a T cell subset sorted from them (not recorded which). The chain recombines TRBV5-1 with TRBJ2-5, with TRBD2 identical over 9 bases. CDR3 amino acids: CASNSAGGPWETQYF. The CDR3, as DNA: TGCGCCAGCAACTCGGCGGGGGGGCCCTGGGAGACCCAGTACTTC.